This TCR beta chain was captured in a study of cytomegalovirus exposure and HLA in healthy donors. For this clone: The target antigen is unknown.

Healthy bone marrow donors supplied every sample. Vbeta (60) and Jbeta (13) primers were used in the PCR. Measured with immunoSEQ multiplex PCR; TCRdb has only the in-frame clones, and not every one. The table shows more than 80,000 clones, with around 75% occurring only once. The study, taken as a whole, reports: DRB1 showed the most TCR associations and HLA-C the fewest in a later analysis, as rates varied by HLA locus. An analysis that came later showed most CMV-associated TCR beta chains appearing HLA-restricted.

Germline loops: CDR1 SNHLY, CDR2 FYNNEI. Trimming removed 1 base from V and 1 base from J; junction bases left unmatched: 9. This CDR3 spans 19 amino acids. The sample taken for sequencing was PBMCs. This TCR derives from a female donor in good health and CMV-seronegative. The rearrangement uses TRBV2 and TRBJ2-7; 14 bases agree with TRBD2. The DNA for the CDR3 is TGTGCCAGCAGTGAAGATCCGGGACTAGCGGGAGTGGTTTCCTACGAGCAGTACTTC. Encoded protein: CASSEDPGLAGVVSYEQYF.